This T cell receptor (beta chain) was recorded in a study of T-cell reconstitution after alpha-beta-depleted transplantation in children. Molecular barcoding with unique molecular identifiers was used for the TCRbeta library. TCRdb ran MiXCR on the PCR reads and lists one entry per CDR3 protein. The data show 190,000 or so distinct CDR3 sequences, 6.3% seen once. This clonotype was counted many times. The germline CDR1 and CDR2 sequences are SGHTS and YDEGEE. V lost 1 base to trimming and J lost 4 bases, with 11 bases between them. CDR3 length equals 15 residues. The sequence derives from a girl under three years old with combined immunodeficiency, due to receive a stem cell transplant. The chain has TRBV5-8 and TRBJ2-2; no clear D gene. Source: PBMCs, taken before TCRalphabeta/CD19-depleted stem cell transplant. The CDR3 loop reads CASSLRVGITGELFF. The CDR3, as DNA: TGTGCCAGCAGCTTGAGAGTGGGAATCACCGGGGAGCTGTTTTTT.